Given below is one T cell receptor (beta chain) in context. What it recognizes is unknown. The data originate from a study of T cell clones after liver transplantation. In the study overall: Graft-donor-reactive sequences were compared with third-party-reactive TCRbeta sequences from pre-transplant mixed lymphocyte reactions. Until 12-24 months post-transplant, subjects got standard immunosuppression and no induction. Three of the eight recipients were HCV-positive; the rest had non-autoimmune, non-viral transplant indications.

Study observations and caveats: Post-transplant time points were not standardized, so conclusions are preliminary.

Only in-frame clones appear in the TCRdb table, and some are missing; sequencing was by immunoSEQ multiplex PCR. The repertoire has about 21,000 clones, 93% of them found once; the top ten carry more than 20%. The germline V gene has CDR1 SNHLY and CDR2 FYNNEI. With V trimmed by 6 bases and J by 3 bases, 9 bases remained unmatched. The length of the CDR3 is 17 residues. The input for sequencing was CD8+ T cells from blood, taken approximately 25 months after liver transplant. V is TRBV2 and J is TRBJ2-1, with 12 positions matching TRBD2. This sequence was found in a human patient who received a liver transplant. The graft donor may account for some of the T cells. This chain's CDR3 is CASRHDLTSGSYNEQFF. Here the CDR3 DNA reads TGTGCCAGCAGACACGACTTGACTAGCGGGAGCTACAATGAGCAGTTCTTC.